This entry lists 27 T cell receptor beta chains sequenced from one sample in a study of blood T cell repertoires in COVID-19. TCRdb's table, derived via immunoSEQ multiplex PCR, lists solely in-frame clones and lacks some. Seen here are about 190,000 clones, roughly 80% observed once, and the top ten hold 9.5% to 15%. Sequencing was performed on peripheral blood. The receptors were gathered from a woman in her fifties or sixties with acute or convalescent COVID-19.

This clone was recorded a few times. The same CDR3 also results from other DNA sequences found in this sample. The CDR3 nucleotides are TGTGCCAGCAGTTCCGAGTACGAGCAGTACTTC. Amino acid sequence: CASSSEYEQYF. The V gene is TRBV28, the J gene TRBJ2-7; D unclear. The CDR3 length is 11 residues. Trimming removed 4 bases at V and 4 bases at J, with 5 bases between. Germline V CDR1 and CDR2: MDHEN, SYDVKM.

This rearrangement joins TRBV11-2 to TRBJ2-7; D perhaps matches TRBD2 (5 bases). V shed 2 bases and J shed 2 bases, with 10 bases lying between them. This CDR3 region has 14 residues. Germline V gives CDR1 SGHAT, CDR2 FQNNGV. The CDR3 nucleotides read TGTGCCAGCAGCTTAAAAGCGGAGGCCTACGAGCAGTACTTC. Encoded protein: CASSLKAEAYEQYF.

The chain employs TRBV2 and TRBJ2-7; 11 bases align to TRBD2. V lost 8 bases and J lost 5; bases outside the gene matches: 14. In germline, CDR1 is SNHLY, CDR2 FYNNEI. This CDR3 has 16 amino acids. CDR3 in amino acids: CASLPDTSGGLNEQYF. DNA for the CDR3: TGTGCCAGCCTCCCAGACACTAGCGGGGGTTTAAACGAGCAGTACTTC.

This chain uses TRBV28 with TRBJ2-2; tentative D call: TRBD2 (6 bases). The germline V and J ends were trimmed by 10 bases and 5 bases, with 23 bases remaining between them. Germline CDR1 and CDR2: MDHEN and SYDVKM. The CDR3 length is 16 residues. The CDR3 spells CAILSPDYLITGELFF. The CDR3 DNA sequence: TGTGCCATACTGAGCCCGGACTACTTAATAACCGGGGAGCTGTTTTTT.

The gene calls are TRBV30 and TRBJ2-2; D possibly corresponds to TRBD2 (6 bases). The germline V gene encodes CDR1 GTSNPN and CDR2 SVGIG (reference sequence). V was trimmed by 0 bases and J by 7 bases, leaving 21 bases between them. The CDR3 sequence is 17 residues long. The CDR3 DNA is TGTGCCTGGAGTGTCGACGCCGGACTATTGCCCAGCGGGGAGCTGTTTTTT. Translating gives CAWSVDAGLLPSGELFF.

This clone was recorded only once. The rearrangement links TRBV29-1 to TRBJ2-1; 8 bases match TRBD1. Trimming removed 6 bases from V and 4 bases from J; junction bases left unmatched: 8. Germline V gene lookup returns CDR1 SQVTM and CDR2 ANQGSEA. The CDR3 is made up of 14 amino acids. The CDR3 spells CSVGQGQGYNEQFF. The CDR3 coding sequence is TGCAGCGTCGGACAGGGACAAGGTTACAATGAGCAGTTCTTC.

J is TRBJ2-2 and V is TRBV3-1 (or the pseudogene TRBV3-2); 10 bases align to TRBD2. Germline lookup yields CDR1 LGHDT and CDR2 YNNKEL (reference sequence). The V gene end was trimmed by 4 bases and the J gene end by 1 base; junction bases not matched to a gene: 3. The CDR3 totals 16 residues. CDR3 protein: CASSLIAGGNTGELFF. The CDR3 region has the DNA TGTGCCAGCAGCCTTATAGCGGGGGGGAACACCGGGGAGCTGTTTTTT.

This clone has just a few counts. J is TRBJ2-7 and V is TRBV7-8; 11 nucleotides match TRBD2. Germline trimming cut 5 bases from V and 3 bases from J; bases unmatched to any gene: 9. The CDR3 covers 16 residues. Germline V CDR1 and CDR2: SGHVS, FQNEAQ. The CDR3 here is CASSPQTSGSIYEQYF. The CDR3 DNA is TGTGCCAGCAGCCCCCAAACTAGCGGGAGTATCTACGAGCAGTACTTC.

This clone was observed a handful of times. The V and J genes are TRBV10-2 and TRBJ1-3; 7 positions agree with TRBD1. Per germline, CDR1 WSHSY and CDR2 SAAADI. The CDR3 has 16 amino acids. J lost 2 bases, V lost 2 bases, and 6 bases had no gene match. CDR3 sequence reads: CASSEPGTDPGNTIYF. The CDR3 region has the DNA TGCGCCAGCAGTGAGCCGGGGACAGACCCTGGAAACACCATATATTTT.

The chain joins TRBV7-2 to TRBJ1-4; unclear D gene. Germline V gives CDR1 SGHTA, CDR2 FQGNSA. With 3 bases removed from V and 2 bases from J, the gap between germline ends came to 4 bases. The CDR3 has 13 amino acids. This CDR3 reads CASSLRTNEKLFF. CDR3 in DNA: TGTGCCAGCAGCTTGCGGACTAATGAAAAACTGTTTTTT.

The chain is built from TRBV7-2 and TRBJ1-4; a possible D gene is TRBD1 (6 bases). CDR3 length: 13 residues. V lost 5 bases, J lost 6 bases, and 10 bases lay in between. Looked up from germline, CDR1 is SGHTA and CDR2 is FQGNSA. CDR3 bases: TGTGCCAGCAGCGGACAGATACATGAAAAACTGTTTTTT. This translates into CASSGQIHEKLFF.

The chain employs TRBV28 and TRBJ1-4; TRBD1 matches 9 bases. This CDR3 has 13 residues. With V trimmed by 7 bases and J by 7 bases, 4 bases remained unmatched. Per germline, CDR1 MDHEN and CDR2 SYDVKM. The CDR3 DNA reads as TGTGCCAGCATCCGGACAGGGGTTGAAAAACTGTTTTTT. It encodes CASIRTGVEKLFF.

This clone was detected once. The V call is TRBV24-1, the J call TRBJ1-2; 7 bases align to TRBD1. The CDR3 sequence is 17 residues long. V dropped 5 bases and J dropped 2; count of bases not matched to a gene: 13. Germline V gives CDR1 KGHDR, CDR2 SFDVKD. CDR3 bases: TGTGCCACCAGTGGACCACCTAACAGGGGAGCCAACTATGGCTACACCTTC. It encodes CATSGPPNRGANYGYTF.

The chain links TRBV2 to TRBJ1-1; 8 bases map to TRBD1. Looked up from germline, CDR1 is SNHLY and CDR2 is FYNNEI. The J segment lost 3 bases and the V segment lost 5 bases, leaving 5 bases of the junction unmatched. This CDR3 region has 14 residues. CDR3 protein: CASSRQGRYTEAFF. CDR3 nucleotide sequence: TGTGCCAGCAGTCGACAGGGGCGCTACACTGAAGCTTTCTTT.

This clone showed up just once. Written as DNA, the CDR3 is TGTGCCTGGAGTGACCAAGCAGGGGGCCCAAATGAAAAACTGTTTTTT. This gives the protein CAWSDQAGGPNEKLFF. V gene TRBV30 combines with J gene TRBJ1-4; 8 nucleotides agree with TRBD1. The ends lost 1 base at V and 5 bases at J; junction bases unmatched: 9. Germline V gene lookup returns CDR1 GTSNPN and CDR2 SVGIG (reference sequence). This CDR3 has 16 residues.

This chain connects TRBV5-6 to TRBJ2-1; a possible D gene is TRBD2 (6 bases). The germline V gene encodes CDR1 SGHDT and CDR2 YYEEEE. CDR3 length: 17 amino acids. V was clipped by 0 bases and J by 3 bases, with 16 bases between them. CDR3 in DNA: TGTGCCAGCAGCTTGGCGGGCGGGGCGAATTACTACAATGAGCAGTTCTTC. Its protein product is CASSLAGGANYYNEQFF.

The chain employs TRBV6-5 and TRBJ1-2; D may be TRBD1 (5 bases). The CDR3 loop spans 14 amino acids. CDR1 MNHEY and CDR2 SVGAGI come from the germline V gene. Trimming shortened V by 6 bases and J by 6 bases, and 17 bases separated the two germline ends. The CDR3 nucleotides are TGTGCCAGCAGCCGGGACTCCGGGAGACATGGCTACACCTTC. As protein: CASSRDSGRHGYTF.

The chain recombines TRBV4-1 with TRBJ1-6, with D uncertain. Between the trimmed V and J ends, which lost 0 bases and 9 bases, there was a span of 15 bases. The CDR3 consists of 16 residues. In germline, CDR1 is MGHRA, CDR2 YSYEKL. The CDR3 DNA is TGCGCCAGCAGCCAAGAAGATCAGTTATCGGGTTCACCCCTCCACTTT. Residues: CASSQEDQLSGSPLHF.

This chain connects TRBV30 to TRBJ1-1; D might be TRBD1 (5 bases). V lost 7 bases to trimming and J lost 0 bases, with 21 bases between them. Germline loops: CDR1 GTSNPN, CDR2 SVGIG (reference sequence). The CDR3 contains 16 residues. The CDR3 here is CALTTLGGFMNTEAFF. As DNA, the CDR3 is TGTGCCTTGACCACCCTGGGGGGTTTCATGAACACTGAAGCTTTCTTT.

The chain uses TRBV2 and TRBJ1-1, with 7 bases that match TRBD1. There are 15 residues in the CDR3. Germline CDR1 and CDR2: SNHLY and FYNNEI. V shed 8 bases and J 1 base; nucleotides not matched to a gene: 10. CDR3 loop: CASGPRQGRNTEAFF. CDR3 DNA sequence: TGTGCCAGCGGACCCCGACAGGGAAGGAACACTGAAGCTTTCTTT.

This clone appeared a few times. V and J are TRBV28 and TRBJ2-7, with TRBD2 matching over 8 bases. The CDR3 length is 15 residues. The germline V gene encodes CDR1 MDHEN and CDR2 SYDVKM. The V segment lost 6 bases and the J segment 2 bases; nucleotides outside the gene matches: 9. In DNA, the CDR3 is TGTGCCAGCAGCTATCTCAGCGGGAGTACCTACGAGCAGTACTTC. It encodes CASSYLSGSTYEQYF.

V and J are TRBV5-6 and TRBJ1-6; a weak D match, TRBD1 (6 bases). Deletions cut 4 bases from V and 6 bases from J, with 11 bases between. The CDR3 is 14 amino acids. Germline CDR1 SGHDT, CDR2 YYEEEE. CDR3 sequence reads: CASSRGQLNSPLHF. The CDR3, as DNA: TGTGCCAGCAGCCGCGGACAGCTTAATTCACCCCTCCACTTT.

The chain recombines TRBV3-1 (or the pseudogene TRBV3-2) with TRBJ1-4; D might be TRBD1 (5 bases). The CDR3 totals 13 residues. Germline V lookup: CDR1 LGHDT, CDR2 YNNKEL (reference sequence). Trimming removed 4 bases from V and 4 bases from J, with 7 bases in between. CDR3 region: CASSRQYNEKLFF. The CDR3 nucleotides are TGTGCCAGCAGCCGACAGTATAATGAAAAACTGTTTTTT.

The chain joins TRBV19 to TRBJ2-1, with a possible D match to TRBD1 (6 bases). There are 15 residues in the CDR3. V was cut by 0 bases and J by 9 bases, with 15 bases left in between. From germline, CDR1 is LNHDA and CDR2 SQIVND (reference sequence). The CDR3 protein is CASSIDPGLRGEQFF. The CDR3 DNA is TGTGCCAGTAGTATAGACCCGGGCCTCAGGGGTGAGCAGTTCTTC.

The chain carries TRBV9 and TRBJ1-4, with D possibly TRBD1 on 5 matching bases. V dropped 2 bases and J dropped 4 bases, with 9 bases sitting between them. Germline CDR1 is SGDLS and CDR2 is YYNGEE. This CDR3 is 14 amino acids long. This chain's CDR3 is CASSVGPYNEKLFF. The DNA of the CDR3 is TGTGCCAGCAGCGTGGGGCCCTATAATGAAAAACTGTTTTTT.

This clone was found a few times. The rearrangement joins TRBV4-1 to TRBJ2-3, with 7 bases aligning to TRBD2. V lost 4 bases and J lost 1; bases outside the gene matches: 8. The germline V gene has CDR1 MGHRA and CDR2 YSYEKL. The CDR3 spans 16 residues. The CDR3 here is CASSLRPSGGTDTQYF. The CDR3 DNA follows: TGCGCCAGCAGCCTTCGGCCCAGCGGGGGCACAGATACGCAGTATTTT.

The CDR3 DNA reads TGTGCCAGCAGTTTAGGAGGGATGAACACTGAAGCTTTCTTT. Its translation: CASSLGGMNTEAFF. This chain connects TRBV28 to TRBJ1-1; D unresolved. With 2 bases removed from V and 0 bases from J, the gap between germline ends came to 7 bases. This CDR3 spans 14 amino acids. The germline gives CDR1 MDHEN, CDR2 SYDVKM. Drawing the rest from reference TRBV28 and TRBJ1-1, the complete variable domain is DVKVTQSSRYLVKRTGEKVFLECVQDMDHENMFWYRQDPGLGLRLIYFSYDVKMKEKGDIPEGYSVSREKKERFSLILESASTNQTSMYLCASSLGGMNTEAFFGQGTRLTVV.